What follows are 2 T cell receptor beta chains derived from one specimen sequenced in a study of T cell clonotyping in hematopoietic cell transplantation. Time point described: recipient sample about 28 days before transplant, after cytoreduction. Generated by immunoSEQ multiplex PCR, the TCRdb table keeps only in-frame clones and is missing some. This repertoire shows more than 20,000 clones, about 90% found once; its top ten account for 3.7%. Sequencing was performed on peripheral blood mononuclear cells, taken before stem cell transplant. The receptor set was obtained from a man younger than 35 with biphenotypic leukemia. Some clones in this sample may be carry-over from other donors' samples.

This rearrangement joins TRBV19 to TRBJ2-7; 9 bases line up with TRBD1. V was clipped by 2 bases and J by 6 bases; unmatched bases: 2. The CDR3 totals 13 residues. Per the germline V gene, CDR1 is LNHDA and CDR2 is SQIVND (reference sequence). CDR3 coding DNA: TGTGCCAGTAGTATAAACAGGGGGCGCGAGCAGTACTTC. Translating gives CASSINRGREQYF.

This clone showed up just a few times. The gene calls are TRBV10-3 and TRBJ1-5; D ambiguous. In germline, CDR1 is ENHRY, CDR2 SYGVKD. V was pared by 8 bases and J by 4 bases, with 9 bases between. There are 12 residues in the CDR3. The CDR3 protein is CAIGRVNQPQHF. CDR3 coding DNA: TGTGCCATCGGGAGGGTGAATCAGCCCCAGCATTTT.